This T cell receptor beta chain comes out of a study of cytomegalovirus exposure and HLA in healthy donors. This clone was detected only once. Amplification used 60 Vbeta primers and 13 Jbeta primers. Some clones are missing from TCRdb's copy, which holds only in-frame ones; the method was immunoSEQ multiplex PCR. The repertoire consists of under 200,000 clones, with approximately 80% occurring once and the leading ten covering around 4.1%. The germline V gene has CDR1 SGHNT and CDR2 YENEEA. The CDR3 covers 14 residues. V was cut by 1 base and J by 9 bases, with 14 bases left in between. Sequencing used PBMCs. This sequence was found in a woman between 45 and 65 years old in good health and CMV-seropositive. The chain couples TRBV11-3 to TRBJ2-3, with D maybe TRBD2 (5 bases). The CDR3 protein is CASSLGDSVSTQYF. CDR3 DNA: TGTGCCAGCAGCTTAGGGGATAGCGTCAGCACGCAGTATTTT.